This T cell receptor (beta chain) comes out of a study of blood T cells in healthy people across ages. The use of a sample-barcoded 5' primer and a J-beta primer mix characterized a second PCR of roughly 6 to 11 cycles. MiXCR, applied by TCRdb to the 5' RACE reads, yields one record per CDR3 protein. Among about 1.8 million distinct CDR3 sequences listed, about 50% were seen once. Trimming shortened V by 3 bases and J by 7 bases, and 14 bases separated the two germline ends. The CDR3 length is 15 residues. Germline V CDR1 and CDR2: SGHRS, YFSETQ. The chain carries TRBV5-1 and TRBJ1-6, with a tentative D call TRBD1 (6 bases). This clonotype was sampled from a woman aged 35 to 49 in good health. Sequencing was done on a sample of blood. The CDR3 sequence is CASSWGLGRNSPLHF. CDR3 nucleotide sequence: TGCGCCAGCAGCTGGGGGCTGGGGCGGAATTCACCCCTCCACTTT.